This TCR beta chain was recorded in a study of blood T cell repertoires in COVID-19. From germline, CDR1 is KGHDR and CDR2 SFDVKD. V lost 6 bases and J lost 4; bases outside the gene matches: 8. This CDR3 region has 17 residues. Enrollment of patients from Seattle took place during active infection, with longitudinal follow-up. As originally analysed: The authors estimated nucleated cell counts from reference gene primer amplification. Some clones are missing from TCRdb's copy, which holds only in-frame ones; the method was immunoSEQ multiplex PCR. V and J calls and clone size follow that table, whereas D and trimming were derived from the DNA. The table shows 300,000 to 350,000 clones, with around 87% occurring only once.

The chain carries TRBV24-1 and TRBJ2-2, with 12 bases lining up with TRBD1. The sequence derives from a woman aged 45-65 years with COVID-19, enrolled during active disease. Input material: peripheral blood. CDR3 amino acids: CATSPGDRGRSTGELFF. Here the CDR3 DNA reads TGTGCCACCAGTCCCGGGGACAGGGGGCGAAGCACCGGGGAGCTGTTTTTT.